This passage covers 2 T cell receptor beta chains from one sample sequenced in a study of cytotoxic CD8 clonotypes in ibrutinib-treated CLL. Repertoires were generated with immunoSEQ multiplex PCR, while TCRdb's copy carries only in-frame clones and drops some. Of around 310,000 clones in the sample, around four fifths were seen once. The sample here was PBMCs, taken before ibrutinib treatment. These TCRs come from a human donor with chronic lymphocytic leukemia.

J is TRBJ2-7 and V is TRBV2; 7 bases agree with TRBD2. The junction had 14 bases not matched to a gene; V was cut back by 3 bases and J by 9 bases. Germline V gene lookup returns CDR1 SNHLY and CDR2 FYNNEI. This CDR3 has 15 amino acids. The CDR3 loop reads CASSDQAGWSGRQYF. CDR3 in DNA: TGTGCCAGCAGTGATCAAGCGGGGTGGTCGGGACGGCAGTACTTC. Full variable domain (remainder filled in from reference TRBV2 and TRBJ2-7): EPEVTQTPSHQVTQMGQEVILRCVPISNHLYFYWYRQILGQKVEFLVSFYNNEISEKSEIFDDQFSVERPDGSNFTLKIRSTKLEDSAMYFCASSDQAGWSGRQYFGPGTRLTVT.

The CDR3, as DNA: TGTGCCTGCCAGAGGACAGTGAACACCGGGGAGCTGTTTTTT. The encoded protein is CACQRTVNTGELFF. The chain recombines TRBV30 with TRBJ2-2; tentative D call: TRBD1 (6 bases). Between the trimmed V and J ends, which lost 6 bases and 1 base, there was a span of 12 bases. Per germline, CDR1 GTSNPN and CDR2 SVGIG (reference sequence). The CDR3 runs 14 residues.